The subject of this entry is one T cell receptor beta chain. One end of the junction varies from germline; a read error may be responsible. These data are taken from a study of Graves' ophthalmopathy and Graves' hyperthyroidism. RNA transcripts were the source from which TCR beta CDR3 regions were amplified. The workflow started with a first-round RT-PCR run with HTBI primers and then moved on to a second-round multiplex PCR. Via MiXCR, TCRdb re-called the multiplex PCR reads, giving one row per CDR3 protein. The repertoire consists of around 1.1 million distinct CDR3 sequences, with around a third occurring once and the leading ten covering 11%. The V gene's germline CDR1 is SGHTA and CDR2 FQGNSA. The CDR3 sequence is 12 residues long.

The sequenced sample was peripheral blood or thyroid tissue (not recorded which). The chain couples TRBV7-2 to TRBJ2-6; the match to TRBD1 covers 10 bases. This TCR came from an adult man with Graves' hyperthyroidism. The CDR3 spells CASSWDRGRRAF. The CDR3 DNA is TGTGCCAGCAGCTGGGACAGGGGTCGCAGAGCTTTC.